This is a list of T cell receptor beta chains from one sample in a study of blood T cell repertoires in COVID-19. Data came from immunoSEQ multiplex PCR; TCRdb stores just in-frame clones and leaves some out. Of about 310,000 clones listed, around 91% were seen once; the top ten hold around 4.5%. The sequencing sample was made of PBMCs or T cells enriched from blood (not recorded which). These receptors were collected from a woman under 30 with acute COVID-19. Both conserved end residues are part of each CDR3. The D gene is left open where the match is weak. Size values are once, few and many counts, or a class for expanded clones, and some rows have none.

>NA|NA|14|TRBJ1-5|TRBV19
CASSIRGSNQPQHF
TGTGCCAGTAGTATACGTGGCAGCAATCAGCCCCAGCATTTT
>many|NA|14|TRBJ1-1|TRBV5-8
CASSALGGDTEAFF
TGTGCCAGCAGCGCCTTGGGGGGTGACACTGAAGCTTTCTTT
>NA|NA|13|TRBJ1-5|TRBV7-9
CASRQGSNQPQHF
TGTGCCAGCAGACAGGGTAGCAATCAGCCCCAGCATTTT
>NA|NA|15|TRBJ1-5|TRBV5-5
CASSLVEGFGQPQHF
TGTGCCAGCAGCCTGGTCGAGGGATTTGGGCAGCCCCAGCATTTT
>NA|NA|15|TRBJ1-4|TRBV18
CASSPRMGVWEKLFF
TGTGCCAGCTCACCACGTATGGGAGTTTGGGAAAAACTGTTTTTT
>NA|NA|11|TRBJ2-1|TRBV6-5
CASSSIREQFF
TGTGCCAGCAGTTCCATCAGAGAGCAGTTCTTC
>NA|TRBD2|21|TRBJ2-5|TRBV4-2
CASSQEFSSGRALVDQETQYF
TGTGCCAGCAGCCAAGAATTCTCGAGCGGGAGGGCTTTGGTGGACCAAGAGACCCAGTACTTC
>NA|NA|13|TRBJ1-1|TRBV18
CASSPLPDSKAFF
TGTGCCAGCTCACCACTCCCAGACAGCAAAGCTTTCTTT
>NA|TRBD1|17|TRBJ1-1|TRBV15
CATSRADRGTMNTEAFF
TGTGCCACCAGCAGAGCTGACAGGGGCACCATGAACACTGAAGCTTTCTTT
>NA|TRBD2|15|TRBJ2-7|TRBV11-2
CASSLGLAGGLEQYF
TGTGCCAGCAGCCTAGGACTAGCGGGAGGGCTTGAGCAGTACTTC
>NA|NA|15|TRBJ2-1|TRBV19
CASSWTGSHNNEQFF
TGTGCCAGTTCCTGGACTGGTAGTCATAACAATGAGCAGTTCTTC
>NA|TRBD2|15|TRBJ2-7|TRBV5-4
CASSTPTSGSDEQYF
TGTGCCAGCAGCACACCGACTAGCGGGAGCGACGAGCAGTACTTC
>once|NA|12|TRBJ1-2|TRBV5-6
CASSPAARGYTF
TGTGCCAGCAGCCCAGCGGCCCGAGGCTACACCTTC
>NA|TRBD1|14|TRBJ1-1|TRBV2
CASRMDRVGTEAFF
TGTGCCAGTCGAATGGACAGGGTGGGAACTGAAGCTTTCTTT
>NA|TRBD2|20|TRBJ2-2|TRBV6-2/TRBV6-3
CASSYDLTSGRFGNTGELFF
TGTGCCAGCAGTTACGACCTCACTAGCGGGAGGTTCGGGAACACCGGGGAGCTGTTTTTT
>NA|NA|19|TRBJ2-1|TRBV7-8
CASSLSSLASIGSYNEQFF
TGTGCCAGCAGTCTTTCATCTCTAGCGAGCATAGGCTCCTACAATGAGCAGTTCTTC
>NA|NA|13|TRBJ1-1|TRBV6-5
CASSYSYGFGAFF
TGTGCCAGCAGTTACTCGTACGGGTTTGGAGCTTTCTTT
>NA|TRBD1|9|TRBJ2-7|TRBV5-3
CAITGAFSF
TGTGCCATAACAGGGGCTTTTTCCTTC
>NA|NA|11|TRBJ2-5|TRBV2
CASSAGETQYF
TGTGCCAGCAGTGCAGGGGAGACCCAGTACTTC
>NA|TRBD1|15|TRBJ1-1|TRBV7-9
CASSLQGAWDTEAFF
TGTGCCAGCAGCTTACAGGGGGCCTGGGACACTGAAGCTTTCTTT
>NA|TRBD1|17|TRBJ1-5|TRBV28
CASSSGQGPYSNQPQHF
TGTGCCAGCAGTTCTGGACAGGGGCCCTATAGCAATCAGCCCCAGCATTTT
>NA|NA|17|TRBJ2-5|TRBV14
CASSQDDFIGSQETQYF
TGTGCCAGCAGCCAAGATGATTTTATAGGGAGCCAAGAGACCCAGTACTTC
>NA|TRBD1|16|TRBJ2-1|TRBV5-1
CASSLTGGDQAYEQFF
TGCGCCAGCAGCTTGACAGGGGGCGACCAGGCCTATGAGCAGTTCTTC
>NA|NA|14|TRBJ2-7|TRBV14
CASSQWQNPYEQYF
TGTGCCAGCAGCCAATGGCAGAACCCCTACGAGCAGTACTTC
>NA|NA|15|TRBJ2-2|TRBV9
CASTRGWGDTGELFF
TGTGCCAGCACCCGAGGTTGGGGGGACACCGGGGAGCTGTTTTTT
>NA|TRBD1|15|TRBJ1-4|TRBV18
CASSPSSQGGEKLFF
TGTGCCAGCTCACCCTCGAGTCAGGGGGGCGAAAAACTGTTTTTT
>NA|TRBD2|17|TRBJ2-1|TRBV10-3
CAISEEGLPSSYNEQFF
TGTGCCATCAGTGAGGAGGGACTACCCAGCTCCTACAATGAGCAGTTCTTC
>once|NA|16|TRBJ1-2|TRBV15
CATSRDPGEIGYGYTF
TGTGCCACCAGCAGGGACCCGGGGGAAATTGGATATGGCTACACCTTC
>NA|NA|14|TRBJ2-1|TRBV27
CASSEYRESGEQFF
TGTGCCAGCAGCGAATACAGGGAATCAGGTGAGCAGTTCTTC
>NA|TRBD1|16|TRBJ1-5|TRBV6-4
CASSDGTGGNNQPQHF
TGTGCCAGCAGTGACGGGACAGGAGGGAACAATCAGCCCCAGCATTTT
>NA|TRBD1|13|TRBJ1-2|TRBV19
CASSMVQGSGYTF
TGTGCCAGTAGTATGGTACAGGGGTCTGGCTACACCTTC
>NA|NA|16|TRBJ1-3|TRBV18
CASSPKEGRHSHTIYF
TGTGCCAGCTCCCCCAAGGAGGGAAGGCACTCGCACACCATATATTTT
>NA|TRBD1|15|TRBJ2-1|TRBV19
CASSIGQGPYNEQFF
TGTGCCAGTAGTATAGGACAGGGACCCTACAATGAGCAGTTCTTC
>NA|TRBD1|15|TRBJ1-6|TRBV6-5
CASTGTGNAWSPLHF
TGTGCCAGTACCGGGACAGGGAACGCGTGGTCACCCCTCCACTTT
>NA|TRBD2|14|TRBJ2-3|TRBV9
CASSTSGSTDTQYF
TGTGCCAGCTCTACTAGCGGGAGCACAGATACGCAGTATTTT
>NA|NA|12|TRBJ2-1|TRBV15
CATSRDRNEQFF
TGTGCCACCAGCAGGGACAGAAATGAGCAGTTCTTC
>NA|TRBD1|17|TRBJ1-1|TRBV9
CASSVVAEGAFWTEAFF
TGTGCCAGCAGCGTAGTCGCGGAGGGGGCATTTTGGACTGAAGCTTTCTTT
>NA|TRBD2|15|TRBJ2-1|TRBV5-4
CASSLALAGVVEQFF
TGTGCCAGCAGCTTGGCCCTAGCGGGAGTAGTGGAGCAGTTCTTC
>NA|NA|12|TRBJ2-2|TRBV9
CASSPGTGELFF
TGTGCCAGCAGCCCGGGGACCGGGGAGCTGTTTTTT
>NA|TRBD2|15|TRBJ2-7|TRBV3-1/TRBV3-2
CASSQAAGVYYEQYF
TGTGCCAGCAGCCAAGCCGCGGGGGTCTACTACGAGCAGTACTTC
>NA|NA|15|TRBJ2-7|TRBV27
CASSLEAGGTYEQYF
TGTGCCAGCAGTTTAGAGGCAGGGGGGACCTACGAGCAGTACTTC
>NA|TRBD2|16|TRBJ2-1|TRBV11-3
CASSYDTSGFYNEQFF
TGTGCCAGCAGCTACGATACTAGCGGTTTCTACAATGAGCAGTTCTTC
>NA|NA|15|TRBJ1-2|TRBV9
CASSATTGLNYGYTF
TGTGCCAGCAGCGCTACGACAGGTCTTAACTATGGCTACACCTTC